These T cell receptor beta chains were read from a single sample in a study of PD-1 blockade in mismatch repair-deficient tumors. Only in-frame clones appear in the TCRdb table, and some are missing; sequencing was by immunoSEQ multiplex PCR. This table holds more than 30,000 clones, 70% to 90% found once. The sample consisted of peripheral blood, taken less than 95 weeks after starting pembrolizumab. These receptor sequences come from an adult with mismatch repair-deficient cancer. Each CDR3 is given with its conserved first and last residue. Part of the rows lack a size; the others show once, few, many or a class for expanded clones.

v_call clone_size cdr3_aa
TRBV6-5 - CASSLQGNHEQYF
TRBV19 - CASSIGPSGGAGELFF
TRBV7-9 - CASSLAGQADTQYF
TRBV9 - CASSVAPGSSYEQYF
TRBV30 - CAWGTGSNQPQHF
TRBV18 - CASSLSGQSEKLFF
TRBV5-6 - CASSLGPGDSGANVLTF
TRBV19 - CASSIIAVNTEAFF
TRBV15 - CATSQLTFQPQHF
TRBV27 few CASSLSGQANEKLFF
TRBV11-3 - CASSLNQLVFNEQFF
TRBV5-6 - CASSPEGGANYEQYF
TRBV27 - CASSLGGPPSYEQYF
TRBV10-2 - CASSVPTSGGSTDTQYF
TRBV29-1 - CSVVLRGSLHEQYF
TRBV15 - CATSGTQGSSSYNEQFF